Sequencing of this TCR beta chain was carried out in a study of blood T cell repertoires in COVID-19. Study details: Acute-phase and convalescent COVID-19 samples originated in the United States, Italy and Spain. From T cells, B-cell-depleted T cells, or PBMCs came the material, which was cDNA or gDNA.

Here immunoSEQ multiplex PCR was the method, and the copy in TCRdb shows in-frame clones only, minus some. The table records over 85,000 clones, 88% of them present only once. The ends were cut back, 2 bases at V and 5 bases at J, with 14 bases in the middle. Germline V gene lookup returns CDR1 SGHRS and CDR2 YFSETQ. The CDR3 spans 15 residues. This receptor was identified in a woman aged 50 to 65 with acute or convalescent COVID-19. The rearrangement links TRBV5-1 to TRBJ2-1, with D maybe TRBD2 (6 bases). The sequencing input was peripheral blood. This chain's CDR3 is CASSLPLAQNNEQFF. DNA of the CDR3: TGCGCCAGCAGCTTACCTCTAGCGCAAAACAATGAGCAGTTCTTC. The variable domain in full, with the rest retrieved from reference TRBV5-1 and TRBJ2-1, is KAGVTQTPRYLIKTRGQQVTLSCSPISGHRSVSWYQQTPGQGLQFLFEYFSETQRNKGNFPGRFSGRQFSNSRSEMNVSTLELGDSALYLCASSLPLAQNNEQFFGPGTRLTVL.